The 31 T cell receptor beta chains given below trace back to one sample, sequenced in a study of blood T cell repertoires in COVID-19. The data were produced by immunoSEQ multiplex PCR, yet TCRdb's version contains in-frame clones alone and is incomplete. Of 75,000 to 95,000 clones listed, around 67% are singletons. The material sequenced was peripheral blood. The receptors were sampled from a woman aged 55-69 years in a cohort sampled during active or convalescent COVID-19.

This chain joins TRBV19 and TRBJ2-3, with TRBD2 matching 8 bases. The J segment lost 2 bases and the V segment lost 1 base, leaving 2 bases of the junction unmatched. Germline CDR1 reads LNHDA; CDR2 reads SQIVND (reference sequence). The CDR3 length is 15 residues. CDR3 sequence (DNA): TGTGCCAGTAGTATAGGACTAGCGTTCACAGATACGCAGTATTTT. Translating gives CASSIGLAFTDTQYF.

This chain links TRBV27 with TRBJ1-1, with D perhaps matching TRBD1 (6 bases). The length of the CDR3 is 13 residues. In germline, CDR1 is MNHEY, CDR2 SMNVEV (reference sequence). Trimming removed 6 bases from V and 6 bases from J, with 14 bases in between. CDR3 nucleotide sequence: TGTGCCAGCAGACAGGGAGTCTACGCTGAAGCTTTCTTT. It yields the protein CASRQGVYAEAFF.

The V and J genes are TRBV7-8 and TRBJ2-5; D may be TRBD2 (6 bases). The CDR3 length is 14 residues. V was pared by 6 bases and J by 1 base, with 12 bases between. Per the germline V gene, CDR1 is SGHVS and CDR2 is FQNEAQ. This CDR3 reads CASRLAGTQETQYF. The CDR3 DNA reads TGTGCCAGCAGACTGGCGGGGACCCAAGAGACCCAGTACTTC.

CDR3 DNA sequence: TGTGCCAGCACAACAAGGAGCTCTGGAAACACCATATATTTT. It is translated as CASTTRSSGNTIYF. V and J are TRBV2 and TRBJ1-3; D not certain. The CDR3 loop spans 14 amino acids. Trimming took off 7 bases at V and 0 bases at J, with 10 bases between the two ends. Germline-derived CDR1 and CDR2 are SNHLY and FYNNEI.

The genes are TRBV9 and TRBJ1-2; 7 positions agree with TRBD1. This CDR3 region has 15 residues. Germline-derived CDR1 and CDR2 are SGDLS and YYNGEE. V lost 2 bases to trimming and J lost 8 bases; unmatched junction nucleotides: 12. The CDR3 region has the DNA TGTGCCAGCAGCGTCTCAAGATCCGCAGGGGGAGGCTACACCTTC. It specifies CASSVSRSAGGGYTF.

This chain links TRBV10-3 with TRBJ1-1; possibly TRBD1 for D (6 bases). Germline assignment: CDR1 ENHRY and CDR2 SYGVKD. With 4 bases removed from V and 1 base from J, the gap between germline ends came to 13 bases. The CDR3 length is 15 residues. The chain's CDR3 is CAISATTGKNTEAFF. In DNA, the CDR3 is TGTGCCATCAGTGCCACTACAGGGAAGAACACTGAAGCTTTCTTT.

This clone was counted a single time. The chain recombines TRBV19 with TRBJ1-2, with D uncertain. The CDR3 has 13 residues. Between the trimmed V and J ends, which lost 2 bases and 2 bases, there was a span of 6 bases. Germline V CDR1 and CDR2: LNHDA, SQIVND (reference sequence). The CDR3 coding sequence is TGTGCCAGTAGTATATCTGTGAACTATGGCTACACCTTC. It encodes CASSISVNYGYTF.

The chain has TRBV9 and TRBJ1-2, with 12 bases lining up with TRBD1. Germline CDR1 reads SGDLS; CDR2 reads YYNGEE. The V segment lost 4 bases and the J segment 4 bases; nucleotides outside the gene matches: 5. This CDR3 is 15 amino acids long. CDR3 protein: CASSPGTGGAYGYTF. Written as DNA, the CDR3 is TGTGCCAGCAGCCCCGGGACAGGGGGCGCCTATGGCTACACCTTC.

This rearrangement joins TRBV6-2 or TRBV6-3 to TRBJ2-2; D gene unclear. This CDR3 has 14 residues. Trimming shortened V by 0 bases and J by 4 bases, and 6 bases separated the two germline ends. CDR1 MNHEY and CDR2 SVGEGT come from the germline V gene. CDR3 nucleotide sequence: TGTGCCAGCAGTTACTCGGCTGCCACCGGGGAGCTGTTTTTT. Its translation is CASSYSAATGELFF.

This clone showed up just once. The gene calls are TRBV11-2 and TRBJ2-3; D unclear. Trimming took 5 bases from V and 2 from J, leaving 8 bases between them. CDR3 length: 13 amino acids. Per germline, CDR1 SGHAT and CDR2 FQNNGV. The CDR3 reads CASSIYTTDTQYF. In nucleotides, the CDR3 is TGTGCCAGCAGCATCTATACCACAGATACGCAGTATTTT.

This clone has more than one count but fewer than ten. In DNA form, the CDR3 reads TGTGCCAGCAGCCGCAGGGGAAGTGAAGCTTTCTTT. Translating it yields CASSRRGSEAFF. The genes are TRBV2 and TRBJ1-1; a weak D match, TRBD1 (6 bases). V lost 6 bases, J lost 7 bases, and 12 bases lay in between. The V gene's germline CDR1 is SNHLY and CDR2 FYNNEI. CDR3 length: 12 residues.

The chain joins TRBV2 to TRBJ1-1; D possibly corresponds to TRBD1 (6 bases). Germline CDR1 and CDR2: SNHLY and FYNNEI. V gave up 6 bases and J gave up 9 bases, with 17 bases separating them. The CDR3 runs to 13 residues. CDR3 loop: CASRLQGLMQAFF. The CDR3 region has the DNA TGTGCCAGCAGGCTACAGGGCTTGATGCAAGCTTTCTTT.

The rearrangement links TRBV2 to TRBJ1-5; a possible D gene is TRBD1 (6 bases). V shed 7 bases and J shed 6 bases, with 19 bases lying between them. The CDR3 covers 15 residues. The germline CDR1 and CDR2 sequences are SNHLY and FYNNEI. CDR3 bases: TGTGCCAGCAATAACAGGGCTCTGAACAGTCAGCCCCAGCATTTT. It yields the protein CASNNRALNSQPQHF.

The CDR3 nucleotides are TGTGCCACCAGTGATTTTCCCCGAAGGGGGAACTTTTACGAGCAGTACTTC. Amino acid sequence: CATSDFPRRGNFYEQYF. The V and J genes are TRBV24-1 and TRBJ2-7, with TRBD1 as a possible D gene (6 bases). The CDR3 consists of 17 residues. Per germline, CDR1 KGHDR and CDR2 SFDVKD. Trimming removed 1 base from V and 4 bases from J, with 19 bases in between.

CDR3 protein: CASSIPGQENQETQYF. The CDR3 DNA is TGTGCCAGTAGTATACCGGGACAGGAGAATCAAGAGACCCAGTACTTC. V gene TRBV19 combines with J gene TRBJ2-5; 8 bases line up with TRBD1. The CDR3 spans 16 residues. Germline CDR1 and CDR2: LNHDA and SQIVND (reference sequence). J lost 2 bases, V lost 2 bases, and 7 bases had no gene match. Combining the CDR3 with reference TRBV19 and TRBJ2-5 gives the whole variable domain DGGITQSPKYLFRKEGQNVTLSCEQNLNHDAMYWYRQDPGQGLRLIYYSQIVNDFQKGDIAEGYSVSREKKESFPLTVTSAQKNPTAFYLCASSIPGQENQETQYFGPGTRLLVL.

The chain joins TRBV5-4 to TRBJ2-5; TRBD1 matches 8 bases. V lost 1 base and J lost 2; bases outside the gene matches: 7. The length of the CDR3 is 16 residues. Germline loops: CDR1 SGHNT, CDR2 YYREEE (reference sequence). For the CDR3, the DNA is TGTGCCAGCAGCTTGTCCCAGGGGGCCTGGCAAGAGACCCAGTACTTC. Its translation: CASSLSQGAWQETQYF.

CDR3 bases: TGTGCCATCAGTGAGGGACAGGGGGCTAACTATGGCTACACCTTC. Translated, it gives CAISEGQGANYGYTF. The chain has TRBV10-3 and TRBJ1-2, with 10 bases matching TRBD1. The CDR3 loop spans 15 amino acids. V lost 2 bases and J lost 0; bases outside the gene matches: 0. Germline lookup yields CDR1 ENHRY and CDR2 SYGVKD.

The rearrangement joins TRBV27 to TRBJ1-6; tentatively, D is TRBD1 (5 bases). The ends were cut back, 6 bases at V and 4 bases at J, with 10 bases in the middle. CDR3 length equals 14 residues. Germline CDR1 is MNHEY and CDR2 is SMNVEV (reference sequence). CDR3 sequence (DNA): TGTGCCAGCAGCACGACAGCGTATAATTCACCCCTCCACTTT. Amino acid sequence: CASSTTAYNSPLHF.

The genes are TRBV10-3 and TRBJ1-2; tentative D call: TRBD1 (6 bases). V dropped 3 bases and J dropped 3 bases, with 8 bases sitting between them. The CDR3 loop spans 13 amino acids. Germline loops: CDR1 ENHRY, CDR2 SYGVKD. The CDR3 bases are TGTGCCATCAGTGACTACAGGGACTATGGCTACACCTTC. Encoded protein: CAISDYRDYGYTF.

The V gene is TRBV27, the J gene TRBJ2-7, with 7 bases lining up with TRBD1. The CDR3 sequence is 15 residues long. The V gene end was trimmed by 2 bases and the J gene end by 3 bases; junction bases not matched to a gene: 7. In germline, CDR1 is MNHEY, CDR2 SMNVEV (reference sequence). The CDR3 region is CASSLRQGSIYEQYF. CDR3 sequence (DNA): TGTGCCAGCAGTTTACGACAGGGTAGTATCTACGAGCAGTACTTC.

This clone has just one count. The CDR3 sequence is CASSWTSGGPTGELFF. CDR3 bases: TGCGCCAGCAGTTGGACTAGCGGGGGGCCCACCGGGGAGCTGTTTTTT. The chain has TRBV5-1 and TRBJ2-2; 14 nucleotides align to TRBD2. After removal of 5 bases from V and 4 bases from J, the junction contained 4 bases not matched to a gene. The CDR3 length is 16 residues. Germline V lookup: CDR1 SGHRS, CDR2 YFSETQ.

The J gene is TRBJ2-2, the V gene TRBV5-4; D unclear. CDR1 and CDR2 (germline): SGHNT, YYREEE (reference sequence). This CDR3 has 14 amino acids. V was clipped by 0 bases and J by 1 base, with 4 bases between them. CDR3 coding DNA: TGTGCCAGCAGCTTGGGACAGAACACCGGGGAGCTGTTTTTT. Amino acids: CASSLGQNTGELFF.

V and J are TRBV11-3 and TRBJ2-2, with a tentative D call TRBD2 (6 bases). The CDR3 is 15 residues long. The germline V and J ends were trimmed by 2 bases and 8 bases, with 15 bases remaining between them. From germline, CDR1 is SGHNT and CDR2 YENEEA. CDR3 DNA sequence: TGTGCCAGCAGCTTATCGCTGGCGGGATCGGGGGAGCTGTTTTTT. Translation gives CASSLSLAGSGELFF.

This clone came up many times. This chain connects TRBV9 to TRBJ2-1; TRBD2 agrees at 9 bases. Germline values: CDR1 SGDLS, CDR2 YYNGEE. The CDR3 has 19 amino acids. V trimming: 5 bases; J trimming: 4 bases; junction bases outside the gene matches: 19. The DNA of the CDR3 is TGTGCCAGCAGAGGAGTTCCTAGCGGGGTTGATTCTATTTACAATGAGCAGTTCTTC. It codes for CASRGVPSGVDSIYNEQFF. Complete variable domain (other parts from reference TRBV9 and TRBJ2-1): DSGVTQTPKHLITATGQRVTLRCSPRSGDLSVYWYQQSLDQGLQFLIQYYNGEERAKGNILERFSAQQFPDLHSELNLSSLELGDSALYFCASRGVPSGVDSIYNEQFFGPGTRLTVL.

This clone was counted at least ten times. Additional DNA sequences in this sample encode the identical CDR3. The V and J genes are TRBV28 and TRBJ1-5; 8 nucleotides align to TRBD1. The CDR3 totals 14 residues. V trimming: 5 bases; J trimming: 4 bases; junction bases outside the gene matches: 4. CDR1 is MDHEN, CDR2 SYDVKM, per germline. CDR3 sequence (DNA): TGTGCCAGCAGTCCAGGGGGCGGTAATCAGCCCCAGCATTTT. Amino acid sequence: CASSPGGGNQPQHF. Looking up the rest from reference TRBV28 and TRBJ1-5 gives the full variable domain: DVKVTQSSRYLVKRTGEKVFLECVQDMDHENMFWYRQDPGLGLRLIYFSYDVKMKEKGDIPEGYSVSREKKERFSLILESASTNQTSMYLCASSPGGGNQPQHFGDGTRLSIL.

This clone was recorded only once. In nucleotides, the CDR3 is TGTGCCAGCAGCCAGGGCTCGACCGGGGAGCTGTTTTTT. Translated: CASSQGSTGELFF. J is TRBJ2-2 and V is TRBV4-2; D not resolved. V lost 3 bases to trimming and J lost 5 bases, with 7 bases between them. Germline lookup yields CDR1 LGHNA and CDR2 YNFKEQ. The CDR3 consists of 13 residues.

The rearrangement links TRBV3-1 (or the pseudogene TRBV3-2) to TRBJ2-2, with D maybe TRBD2 (5 bases). The V and J ends lost 1 base and 4 bases respectively, with 13 bases between them. Germline V gives CDR1 LGHDT, CDR2 YNNKEL (reference sequence). This CDR3 comprises 16 residues. The CDR3 bases are TGTGCCAGCAGCCAAGTGTCCCGGGGAACCACCGGGGAGCTGTTTTTT. It encodes CASSQVSRGTTGELFF.

The chain has TRBV12-3 or TRBV12-4 and TRBJ1-6; no clear D. Trimming shortened V by 7 bases and J by 1 base, and 5 bases separated the two germline ends. The CDR3 extends over 13 amino acids. CDR3 sequence (DNA): TGTGCCAGCACGGTGTCCTATAATTCACCCCTCCACTTT. It specifies CASTVSYNSPLHF.

The chain joins TRBV5-1 to TRBJ2-7; D is undetermined. This CDR3 is 13 amino acids long. Germline CDR1 reads SGHRS; CDR2 reads YFSETQ. V was pared by 1 base and J by 1 base, with 6 bases between. Written as DNA, the CDR3 is TGCGCCAGCAGCTTGTTGGAGTCCTACGAGCAGTACTTC. Encoded protein: CASSLLESYEQYF.

Ten or more counts support this clone. The rearrangement uses TRBV19 and TRBJ2-7; 13 bases are shared with TRBD2. With V trimmed by 5 bases and J by 1 base, 17 bases remained unmatched. The CDR3 runs 20 residues. The germline gives CDR1 LNHDA, CDR2 SQIVND (reference sequence). CDR3 bases: TGTGCCAGTAGTTTCGATTCGACTAGCGGGGGGCCTATCCGTTCCTACGAGCAGTACTTC. Its protein is CASSFDSTSGGPIRSYEQYF. Together with reference TRBV19 and TRBJ2-7, the CDR3 gives the full variable domain: DGGITQSPKYLFRKEGQNVTLSCEQNLNHDAMYWYRQDPGQGLRLIYYSQIVNDFQKGDIAEGYSVSREKKESFPLTVTSAQKNPTAFYLCASSFDSTSGGPIRSYEQYFGPGTRLTVT.

This clone was observed a single time. The chain employs TRBV30 and TRBJ1-3; D may be TRBD1 (5 bases). The CDR3 is made up of 15 amino acids. Trimming stripped 0 bases from V and 2 bases from J, with 11 bases between. Germline-derived CDR1 and CDR2 are GTSNPN and SVGIG (reference sequence). Here the CDR3 reads CAWSVRQGAGNTIYF. DNA of the CDR3: TGTGCCTGGAGTGTACGGCAGGGTGCTGGAAACACCATATATTTT. Full variable domain (missing parts from reference TRBV30 and TRBJ1-3): SQTIHQWPATLVQPVGSPLSLECTVEGTSNPNLYWYRQAAGRGLQLLFYSVGIGQISSEVPQNLSASRPQDRQFILSSKKLLLSDSGFYLCAWSVRQGAGNTIYFGEGSWLTVV.